The T cell receptor beta chain under discussion was sequenced for a study of blood T cell repertoires in COVID-19. V lost 5 bases to trimming and J lost 3 bases, with 16 bases between them. CDR3 length equals 16 residues. Germline V lookup: CDR1 SGHVS, CDR2 FNYEAQ. This clone has more than one count but fewer than ten. Only in-frame clones appear in the TCRdb table, and some are missing; sequencing was by immunoSEQ multiplex PCR. The table lists approximately 140,000 clones, around four fifths of them singletons. The chain employs TRBV7-6 and TRBJ2-2; D remains ambiguous. Sequencing was performed on peripheral blood. The TCR sequence derives from a man aged 35-49 years with active or convalescent COVID-19. The CDR3 region has the DNA TGTGCCAGCAGCCCCTTGAGCTTTCGGGACACCGGGGAGCTGTTTTTT. Translation gives CASSPLSFRDTGELFF.